Described below is a single T cell receptor (beta chain) sequence and its context. The antigen remains undetermined. The source of the sample is a study of cytomegalovirus exposure and HLA in healthy donors. General observations from the study: Later analysis suggested links between common viral pathogens and several top significant clusters. Because they were indistinguishable, some V segments, including TRBV6-2 and TRBV6-3, were excluded.

The J segment lost 6 bases and the V segment lost 4 bases, leaving 9 bases of the junction unmatched. Germline CDR1 is SGHNT and CDR2 is YYREEE (reference sequence). There are 16 residues in the CDR3. PCR was performed using 60 Vbeta and 13 Jbeta primers. Assay: immunoSEQ multiplex PCR; the TCRdb copy retains only in-frame clones and omits some. The table lists around 70,000 clones, approximately 78% of them singletons. The rearrangement uses TRBV5-4 and TRBJ2-2, with 10 nucleotides matching TRBD2. The clonotype comes from a human donor in good health. Specimen: PBMCs. CDR3 in amino acids: CASSPFGLAGAGELFF. The CDR3 DNA sequence: TGTGCCAGCAGCCCGTTCGGCCTAGCGGGGGCCGGGGAGCTGTTTTTT.